This TCR beta chain originates from a study of low-dose radiotherapy and immunotherapy resistance in tumors. This clonotype was observed at least ten times. Alpha- and beta-chain coverage of first-strand cDNA came from TRAV- and TRBV-specific primers. With a constant-region primer and a V-primer adapter, TCRs were subjected to around 20 PCR cycles of amplification. TCRdb itself ran the reads through MiXCR, one entry per CDR3 protein. The sample contains approximately 30,000 distinct CDR3 sequences, approximately 49% of which appear only once. As for time point: after trial treatment. Treatment reported: LDRT plus nivolumab, ipilimumab, low-dose cyclophosphamide and aspirin (RACIN trial). The TCR comes from a male donor with gallbladder cancer. The sequencing here drew on PBMCs, taken after low-dose radiotherapy plus immunotherapy.

In DNA form, the CDR3 reads TGTGCCAGCAGCTTAAAGGGGGGGCGCCACGAGCAGTACTTC. As protein: CASSLKGGRHEQYF. V is TRBV5-4 and J is TRBJ2-7; TRBD2 is a possible D gene (7 bases). The CDR3 runs 14 residues. Germline loops: CDR1 SGHNT, CDR2 YYREEE (reference sequence). V was clipped by 2 bases and J by 5 bases, with 14 bases between them.